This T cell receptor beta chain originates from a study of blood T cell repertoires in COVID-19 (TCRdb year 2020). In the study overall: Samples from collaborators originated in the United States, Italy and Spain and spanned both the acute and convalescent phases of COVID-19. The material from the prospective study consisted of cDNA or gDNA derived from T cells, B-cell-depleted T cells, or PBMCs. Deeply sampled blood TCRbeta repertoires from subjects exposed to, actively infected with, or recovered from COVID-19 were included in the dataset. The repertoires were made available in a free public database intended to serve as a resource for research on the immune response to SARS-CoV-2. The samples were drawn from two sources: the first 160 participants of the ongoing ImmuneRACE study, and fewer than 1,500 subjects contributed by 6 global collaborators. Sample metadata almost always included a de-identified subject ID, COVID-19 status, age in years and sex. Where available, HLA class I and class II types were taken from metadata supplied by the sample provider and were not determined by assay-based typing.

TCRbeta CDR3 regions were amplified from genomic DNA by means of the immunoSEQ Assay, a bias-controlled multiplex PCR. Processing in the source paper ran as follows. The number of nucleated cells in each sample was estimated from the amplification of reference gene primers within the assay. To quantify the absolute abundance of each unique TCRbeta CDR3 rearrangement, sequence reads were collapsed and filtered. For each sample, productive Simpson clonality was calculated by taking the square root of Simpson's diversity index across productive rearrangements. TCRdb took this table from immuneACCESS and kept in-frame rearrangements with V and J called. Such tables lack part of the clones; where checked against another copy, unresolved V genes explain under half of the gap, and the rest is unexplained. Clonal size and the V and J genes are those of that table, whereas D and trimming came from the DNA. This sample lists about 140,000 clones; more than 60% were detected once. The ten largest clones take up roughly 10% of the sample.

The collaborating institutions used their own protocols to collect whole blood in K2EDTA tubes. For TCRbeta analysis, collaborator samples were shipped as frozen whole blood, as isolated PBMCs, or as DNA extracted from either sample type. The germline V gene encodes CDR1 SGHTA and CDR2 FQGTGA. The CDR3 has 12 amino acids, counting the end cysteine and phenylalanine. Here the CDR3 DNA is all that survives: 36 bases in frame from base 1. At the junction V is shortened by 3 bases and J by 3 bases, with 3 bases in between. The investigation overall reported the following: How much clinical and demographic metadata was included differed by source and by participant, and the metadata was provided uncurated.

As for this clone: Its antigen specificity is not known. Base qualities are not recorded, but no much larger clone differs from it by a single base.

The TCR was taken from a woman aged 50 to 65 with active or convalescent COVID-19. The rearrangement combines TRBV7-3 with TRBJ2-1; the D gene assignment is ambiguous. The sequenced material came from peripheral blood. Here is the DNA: TGTGCCAGCAGCTTGAGCTACAATGAGCAGTTCTTC. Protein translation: CASSLSYNEQFF. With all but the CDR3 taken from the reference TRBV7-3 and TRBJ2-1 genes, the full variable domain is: GAGVSQTPSNKVTEKGKYVELRCDPISGHTALYWYRQSLGQGPEFLIYFQGTGAADDSGLPNDRFFAVRPEGSVSTLKIQRTERGDSAVYLCASSLSYNEQFFGPGTRLTVL.